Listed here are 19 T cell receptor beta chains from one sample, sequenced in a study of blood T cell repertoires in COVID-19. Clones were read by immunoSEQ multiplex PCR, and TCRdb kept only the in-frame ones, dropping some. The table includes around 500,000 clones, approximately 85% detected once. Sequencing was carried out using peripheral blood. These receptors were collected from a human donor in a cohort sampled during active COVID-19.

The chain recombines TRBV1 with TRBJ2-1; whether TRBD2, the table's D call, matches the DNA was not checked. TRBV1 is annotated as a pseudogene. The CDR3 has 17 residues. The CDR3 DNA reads TGCACCAGCAGCCAAGCCCCACTAGCGGGAGGGTGGAATGAGCAGTTCTTC. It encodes CTSSQAPLAGGWNEQFF.

The CDR3 DNA reads TGTGCCAGCAGCCCTCGGCGCCCCGGGGGAACTAATGAAAAACTGTTTTTT. Translating gives CASSPRRPGGTNEKLFF. The V and J genes are TRBV7-2 and TRBJ1-4; D perhaps matches TRBD1 (5 bases). CDR3 length: 17 amino acids. Trimming left V 5 bases short and J 1 base short, with 17 bases between. Germline loops: CDR1 SGHTA, CDR2 FQGNSA. Drawing the rest from reference TRBV7-2 and TRBJ1-4, the complete variable domain is GAGVSQSPSNKVTEKGKDVELRCDPISGHTALYWYRQSLGQGLEFLIYFQGNSAPDKSGLPSDRFSAERTGGSVSTLTIQRTQQEDSAVYLCASSPRRPGGTNEKLFFGSGTQLSVL.

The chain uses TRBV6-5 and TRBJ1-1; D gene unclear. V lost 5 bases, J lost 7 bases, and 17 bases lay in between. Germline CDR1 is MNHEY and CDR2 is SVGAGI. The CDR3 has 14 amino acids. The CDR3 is CASSPPLPVSEAFF. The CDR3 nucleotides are TGTGCCAGCAGTCCCCCCCTCCCCGTTAGTGAAGCTTTCTTT.

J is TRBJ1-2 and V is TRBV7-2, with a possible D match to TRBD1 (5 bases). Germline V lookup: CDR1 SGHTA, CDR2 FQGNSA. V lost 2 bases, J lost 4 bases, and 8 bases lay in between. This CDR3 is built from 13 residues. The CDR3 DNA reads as TGTGCCAGCAGCTTACCAGGGTCCTATGGCTACACCTTC. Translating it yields CASSLPGSYGYTF.

The CDR3 region is CASSQGTAWDEQYF. CDR3 bases: TGTGCCAGCAGCCAAGGGACAGCTTGGGACGAGCAGTACTTC. The chain uses TRBV5-6 and TRBJ2-7, with TRBD1 matching 7 bases. The CDR3 length is 14 residues. V shed 4 bases and J 5 bases; nucleotides not matched to a gene: 9. CDR1 and CDR2 (germline): SGHDT, YYEEEE.

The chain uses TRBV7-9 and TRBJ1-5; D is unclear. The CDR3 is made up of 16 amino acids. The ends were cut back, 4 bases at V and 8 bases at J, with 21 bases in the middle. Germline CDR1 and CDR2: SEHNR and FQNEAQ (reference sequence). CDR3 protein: CASSSLIKGEEKPQHF. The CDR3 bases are TGTGCCAGCAGCTCACTAATTAAAGGCGAGGAGAAGCCCCAGCATTTT.

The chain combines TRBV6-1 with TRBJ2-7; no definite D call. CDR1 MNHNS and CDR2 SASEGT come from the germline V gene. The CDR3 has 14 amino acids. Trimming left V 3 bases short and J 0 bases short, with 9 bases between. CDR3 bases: TGTGCCAGCAGTGACGAGTGGAGCTCCTACGAGCAGTACTTC. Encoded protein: CASSDEWSSYEQYF.

The DNA for the CDR3 is TGTGCCAGCCGCCCTTCCTCCGGCTACGAGCAGTACTTC. It codes for CASRPSSGYEQYF. The gene calls are TRBV27 and TRBJ2-7, with no clear D. CDR1 MNHEY and CDR2 SMNVEV come from the germline V gene (reference sequence). The CDR3 covers 13 residues. V gave up 8 bases and J gave up 3 bases, with 14 bases separating them.

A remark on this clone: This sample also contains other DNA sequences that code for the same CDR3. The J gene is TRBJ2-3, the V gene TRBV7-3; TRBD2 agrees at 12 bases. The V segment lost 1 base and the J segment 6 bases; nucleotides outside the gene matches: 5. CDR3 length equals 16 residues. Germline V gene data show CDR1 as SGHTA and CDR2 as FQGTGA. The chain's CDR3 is CASSLRLAGGPDTQYF. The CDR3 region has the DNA TGTGCCAGCAGCTTAAGGCTAGCGGGAGGGCCGGATACGCAGTATTTT.

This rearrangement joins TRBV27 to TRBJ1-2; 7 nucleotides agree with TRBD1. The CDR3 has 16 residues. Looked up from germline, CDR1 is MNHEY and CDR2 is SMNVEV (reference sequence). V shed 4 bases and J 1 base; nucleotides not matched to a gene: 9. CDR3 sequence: CASSWDRGTLNYGYTF. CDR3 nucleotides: TGTGCCAGCAGTTGGGACAGAGGAACCCTTAACTATGGCTACACCTTC.

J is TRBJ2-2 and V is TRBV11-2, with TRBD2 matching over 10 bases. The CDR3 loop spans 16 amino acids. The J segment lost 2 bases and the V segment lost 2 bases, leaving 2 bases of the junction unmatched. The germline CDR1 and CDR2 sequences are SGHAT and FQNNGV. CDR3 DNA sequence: TGTGCCAGCAGCTTACAACTAGCGGGAAACACCGGGGAGCTGTTTTTT. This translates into CASSLQLAGNTGELFF.

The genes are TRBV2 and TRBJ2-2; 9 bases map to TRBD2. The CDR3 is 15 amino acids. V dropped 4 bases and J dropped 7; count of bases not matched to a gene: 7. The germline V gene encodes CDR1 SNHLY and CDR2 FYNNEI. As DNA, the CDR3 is TGTGCCAGCAGTGGTCTGGCTAGCGGGATCGGGGAGCTGTTTTTT. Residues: CASSGLASGIGELFF.

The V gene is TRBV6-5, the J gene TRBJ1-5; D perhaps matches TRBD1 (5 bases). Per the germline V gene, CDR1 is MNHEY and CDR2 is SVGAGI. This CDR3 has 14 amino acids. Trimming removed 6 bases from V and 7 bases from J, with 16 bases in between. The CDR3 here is CASSSDSPFQPQHF. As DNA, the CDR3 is TGTGCCAGCAGCTCCGACAGCCCGTTCCAGCCCCAGCATTTT.

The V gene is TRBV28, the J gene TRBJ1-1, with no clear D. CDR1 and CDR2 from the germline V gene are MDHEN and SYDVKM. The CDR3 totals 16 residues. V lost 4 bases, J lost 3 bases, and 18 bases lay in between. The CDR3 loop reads CASSSQALPKDTEAFF. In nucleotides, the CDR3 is TGTGCCAGCAGTTCCCAGGCCCTTCCCAAGGACACTGAAGCTTTCTTT.

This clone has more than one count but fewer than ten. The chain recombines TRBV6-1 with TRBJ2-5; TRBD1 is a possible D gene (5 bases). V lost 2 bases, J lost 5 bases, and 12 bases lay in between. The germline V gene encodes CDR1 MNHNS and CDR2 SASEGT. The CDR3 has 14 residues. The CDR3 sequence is CASSEQQGRETQYF. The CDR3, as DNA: TGTGCCAGCAGTGAACAGCAGGGAAGGGAGACCCAGTACTTC.

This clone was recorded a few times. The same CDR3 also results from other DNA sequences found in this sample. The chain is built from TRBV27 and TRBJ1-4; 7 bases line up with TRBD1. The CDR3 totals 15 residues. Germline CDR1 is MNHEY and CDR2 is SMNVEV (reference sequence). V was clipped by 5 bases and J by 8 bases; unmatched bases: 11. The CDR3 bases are TGTGCCAGCAGTCTGTCCCGGGACAGATTCGAAAAACTGTTTTTT. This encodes CASSLSRDRFEKLFF.

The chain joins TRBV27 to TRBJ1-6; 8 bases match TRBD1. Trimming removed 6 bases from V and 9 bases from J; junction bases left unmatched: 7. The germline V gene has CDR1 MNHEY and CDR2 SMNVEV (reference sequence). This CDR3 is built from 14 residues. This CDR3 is CASRTGQARSPLHF. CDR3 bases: TGTGCCAGCAGAACGGGACAGGCCCGTTCACCCCTCCACTTT.

The CDR3 DNA sequence: TGTGCCAGCAGCTCCACCCTGACAGGTGGAAACACCATATATTTT. Amino acid sequence: CASSSTLTGGNTIYF. This sequence joins TRBV7-9 and TRBJ1-3, with D possibly TRBD1 on 6 matching bases. This CDR3 spans 15 amino acids. CDR1 is SEHNR, CDR2 FQNEAQ, per germline (reference sequence). V was clipped by 4 bases and J by 3 bases, with 13 bases between them. The full variable domain, with the rest looked up from reference TRBV7-9 and TRBJ1-3, is DTGVSQNPRHKITKRGQNVTFRCDPISEHNRLYWYRQTLGQGPEFLTYFQNEAQLEKSRLLSDRFSAERPKGSFSTLEIQRTEQGDSAMYLCASSSTLTGGNTIYFGEGSWLTVV.

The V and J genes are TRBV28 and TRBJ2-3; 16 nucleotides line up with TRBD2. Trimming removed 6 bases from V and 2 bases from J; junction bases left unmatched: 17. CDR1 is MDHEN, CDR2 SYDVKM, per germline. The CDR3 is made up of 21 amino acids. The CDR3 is CASSRDRGTSGRVFATDTQYF. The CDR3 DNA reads TGTGCCAGCAGCCGAGACAGGGGGACTAGCGGGAGGGTTTTTGCCACAGATACGCAGTATTTT.